This T cell receptor beta chain was sequenced in a study of cytomegalovirus exposure and HLA in healthy donors. The wider study: Caucasian-associated ancestry cluster membership applied to over 80% of around 400 genotyped donors.

CDR1 is SGHAT and CDR2 is FQNNGV in the germline V gene. There are 14 residues in the CDR3. Trimming pared 2 bases from V and 4 bases from J, leaving 6 bases between. In the PCR, 60 Vbeta and 13 Jbeta primers were used. Some clones are missing from TCRdb's copy, which holds only in-frame ones; the method was immunoSEQ multiplex PCR. The table shows about 180,000 clones, with approximately 80% occurring only once. Sequencing was performed on PBMCs. The chain employs TRBV11-2 and TRBJ2-6, with unresolved D. The TCR comes from a male donor in good health and CMV-seronegative. As DNA, the CDR3 is TGTGCCAGCAGCTTAATCTCCGGGGCCAACGTCCTGACTTTC. Its translation: CASSLISGANVLTF.